In its sample, the clone carrying this TCR beta chain was seen once. Its antigen is as yet unknown. Indicated treatment: some 20 received Ad26.COV2.S at low or high dose, single or two shots; about five received placebo; per-sample allocation not given. Samples analyzed were those drawn on day 63 after the first vaccine or placebo injection. Only in-frame clones appear in the TCRdb table, and some are missing; sequencing was by immunoSEQ multiplex PCR. The data contain about 400,000 clones, about nine tenths of them seen just once; the ten biggest clones take up 1.5% to 2%. This sample is drawn from a study of Ad26.COV2.S vaccination and SARS-CoV-2 variants. About the research overall: Among those in the COV1001 Ad26.COV2.S trial arm was the donor. Administration of Ad26.COV2.S was intramuscular, either once or twice 56 days apart. Overall study results and limits: Similar non-spike TCR breadth was observed in recipients of vaccine and of placebo. Measurements of TCR breadth and depth may have given underestimates of the total T cell responses.

This CDR3 comprises 16 residues. Trimming left V 2 bases short and J 0 bases short, with 11 bases between. Germline loops: CDR1 MGHRA, CDR2 YSYEKL. This TCR was sampled from a person aged 18-65 years who received the Ad26.COV2.S COVID-19 vaccine or a placebo. The chain joins TRBV4-1 to TRBJ2-1, with unresolved D. The sequencing here drew on peripheral blood, taken in a trial of Ad26.COV2.S vaccine versus placebo. CDR3 in amino acids: CASSQPGRDSYNEQFF. As DNA, the CDR3 is TGCGCCAGCAGCCAACCAGGACGAGACTCCTACAATGAGCAGTTCTTC.